The 2 T cell receptor beta chains below come from one sample, sequenced in a study of blood T cell repertoires in COVID-19. Sequencing was performed with immunoSEQ multiplex PCR; in TCRdb, only in-frame clones are kept and a portion is missing. Found here are about 210,000 clones, around 81% of them singletons; the top ten hold just under 9%. Input material: PBMCs or T cells enriched from blood (not recorded which). The receptors derive from a woman between 50 and 59 years old with acute COVID-19.

The V and J genes are TRBV18 and TRBJ1-1; D perhaps matches TRBD1 (6 bases). V lost 4 bases and J 2 bases, leaving 17 bases between the germline ends. The CDR3 is 16 residues long. CDR1 is KGHSH, CDR2 LQKENI, per germline. The CDR3 DNA reads as TGTGCCAGCTCACGTTCTAACAGGGCACCCAACACTGAAGCTTTCTTT. Translated: CASSRSNRAPNTEAFF. The entire variable domain, with the rest obtained from reference TRBV18 and TRBJ1-1, is as follows: NAGVMQNPRHLVRRRGQEARLRCSPMKGHSHVYWYRQLPEEGLKFMVYLQKENIIDESGMPKERFSAEFPKEGPSILRIQQVVRGDSAAYFCASSRSNRAPNTEAFFGQGTRLTVV.

This clone has only a few counts. V usage is TRBV4-2 and J usage is TRBJ2-3; weak D call: TRBD2 (5 bases). V was cut by 0 bases and J by 1 base, with 14 bases left in between. CDR3 length: 17 residues. Germline-derived CDR1 and CDR2 are LGHNA and YNFKEQ. The CDR3 is CASSQEVGEGRTDTQYF. CDR3 sequence (DNA): TGTGCCAGCAGCCAAGAAGTGGGAGAAGGTCGCACAGATACGCAGTATTTT.